The 23 T cell receptor beta chains given below trace back to one sample, sequenced in a study of beta chain features in type 1 diabetes listed by TCRdb under 2018. Paper-wide results and their limitations: In all four CD4+ subsets, TCRB CDR3 length was moderately but significantly shorter in type 1 diabetes patients.

These receptors lack a known antigen. The method behind the library was the immunoSEQ multiplex PCR assay. All of the isolated RNA was reverse transcribed with the High Capacity cDNA Reverse Transcription Kit, so expressed TCRB transcripts were sequenced. TCRdb retrieved this table from immuneACCESS and kept in-frame rearrangements only. Not all clones are present; in checked studies, unresolved V genes account for under half, and no reason is known for the remainder. The sample table lists 330,000 or so clones, 10% to 15% of them with a count of one. The ten largest clones add up to 0.0095% to 0.012% of the sample. Sequences were obtained from naive CD4+ T cells from blood. What this sample's cell subset or site label stands for: true naive CD4+ T cells. The source is a woman between 18 and 29 years old with type 1 diabetes.

This clone occurred a few times. The V gene is TRBV6-5, the J gene TRBJ2-7; D may be TRBD1 (6 bases). CDR1 MNHEY and CDR2 SVGAGI come from the germline V gene. The CDR3 has 15 residues. Trimming removed 3 bases at V and 0 bases at J, with 12 bases between. The CDR3 DNA is TGTGCCAGCAGTTATTGGACAGCTTTCTCCTACGAGCAGTACTTC. Residues: CASSYWTAFSYEQYF.

This clone was detected a few times. The chain uses TRBV28 and TRBJ1-2, with D unresolved. The CDR3 sequence is 17 residues long. V was pared by 7 bases and J by 0 bases, with 21 bases between. CDR1 and CDR2 from the germline V gene are MDHEN and SYDVKM. The CDR3 region is CASNLGRRKPANYGYTF. As DNA, the CDR3 is TGTGCCAGCAATCTAGGACGGAGGAAACCAGCTAACTATGGCTACACCTTC.

This clone was picked up a small number of times. The chain links TRBV5-1 to TRBJ2-1; D is perhaps TRBD2 (6 bases). The CDR3 covers 15 residues. The V end was cut by 1 base, the J end by 4 bases, with 12 bases between. Germline CDR1 SGHRS, CDR2 YFSETQ. This chain's CDR3 is CASSLLDYPYNEQFF. Written as DNA, the CDR3 is TGCGCCAGCAGCTTGTTGGACTACCCGTACAATGAGCAGTTCTTC.

This chain uses TRBV15 with TRBJ1-2, with D maybe TRBD1 (6 bases). The CDR3 sequence is 15 residues long. V lost 2 bases to trimming and J lost 3 bases, with 13 bases between them. The V gene's germline CDR1 is LNHNV and CDR2 YYDKDF (reference sequence). CDR3 region: CATSRPQGSDYGYTF. DNA of the CDR3: TGTGCCACCAGCAGACCACAGGGAAGCGACTATGGCTACACCTTC.

This chain uses TRBV21-1 with TRBJ2-7; the table calls TRBD2, which could not be checked here. TRBV21-1 is a pseudogene. The CDR3 length is 18 residues. The CDR3 here is CASSRVRMGLAGTYEQYF. In DNA form, the CDR3 reads TGTGCCAGCAGCCGCGTACGTATGGGACTAGCGGGGACCTACGAGCAGTACTTC.

The chain has TRBV27 and TRBJ1-6, with D hard to call. Germline-derived CDR1 and CDR2 are MNHEY and SMNVEV (reference sequence). The CDR3 length is 15 residues. V lost 2 bases to trimming and J lost 9 bases, with 14 bases between them. CDR3 DNA: TGTGCCAGCAGTTTACAGCCGGGGATGAGTTCACCCCTCCACTTT. Encoded protein: CASSLQPGMSSPLHF.

This CDR3 is CSVDIPGQSYEQYF. The DNA for the CDR3 is TGCAGCGTGGATATACCGGGACAGAGCTACGAGCAGTACTTC. The rearrangement links TRBV29-1 to TRBJ2-7; 7 bases are shared with TRBD1. This CDR3 comprises 14 residues. Trimming cost V 6 bases and J 3 bases; bases outside gene matches: 11. The germline CDR1 and CDR2 sequences are SQVTM and ANQGSEA.

The V and J genes are TRBV2 and TRBJ1-2; weak D call: TRBD1 (5 bases). Germline V gene sequence: CDR1 SNHLY, CDR2 FYNNEI. V lost 3 bases, J lost 7 bases, and 15 bases lay in between. The CDR3 runs to 14 residues. The CDR3 is CASSEFDSLAGYTF. Written as DNA, the CDR3 is TGTGCCAGCAGTGAGTTCGACAGCCTTGCTGGCTACACCTTC.

This chain joins TRBV5-4 and TRBJ2-1; 9 bases are a match to TRBD2. The CDR3 is made up of 18 amino acids. CDR1 is SGHNT and CDR2 is YYREEE in the germline V gene (reference sequence). V gave up 0 bases and J gave up 0 bases; unmatched junction bases: 7. For the CDR3, the DNA is TGTGCCAGCAGCTTGGGGACTAGCGCCGCTAGCTCCTACAATGAGCAGTTCTTC. This encodes CASSLGTSAASSYNEQFF.

This clone has a handful of counts. Other DNA variants within this sample encode the same CDR3. This chain joins TRBV18 and TRBJ2-1; TRBD2 agrees at 14 bases. CDR1 is KGHSH and CDR2 is LQKENI in the germline V gene. The CDR3 is 15 amino acids. The J segment lost 6 bases and the V segment lost 3 bases, leaving 1 base of the junction unmatched. In DNA form, the CDR3 reads TGTGCCAGCTCACCGGGACTAGCGGGAGCCAATGAGCAGTTCTTC. As protein: CASSPGLAGANEQFF.

This clone has only a few counts. This chain joins TRBV9 and TRBJ1-3, with D possibly being TRBD1 (6 bases). The CDR3 sequence is 14 residues long. Trimming took off 4 bases at V and 4 bases at J, with 12 bases between the two ends. Germline CDR1 reads SGDLS; CDR2 reads YYNGEE. CDR3 amino acids: CASSPRTAGNTIYF. The CDR3 nucleotides are TGTGCCAGCAGCCCCCGGACAGCCGGAAACACCATATATTTT.

This clone was counted a few times. The chain combines TRBV4-3 with TRBJ2-1, with TRBD2 as a possible D gene (6 bases). Germline CDR1 reads LGHNA; CDR2 reads YSLEER. V was trimmed by 0 bases and J by 1 base, leaving 13 bases between them. The CDR3 spans 17 residues. CDR3 bases: TGCGCCAGCAGCCAAGATAATTTTGGGGGGTCCTACAATGAGCAGTTCTTC. Protein product: CASSQDNFGGSYNEQFF.

There are a few counts of this clone. The J gene is TRBJ2-7, the V gene TRBV2; D is ambiguous. This CDR3 comprises 13 residues. V lost 4 bases to trimming and J lost 2 bases, with 9 bases between them. Germline V gene sequence: CDR1 SNHLY, CDR2 FYNNEI. The CDR3 reads CASSVLTPYEQYF. The CDR3 DNA follows: TGTGCCAGCAGTGTCCTAACCCCCTACGAGCAGTACTTC.

The rearrangement uses TRBV9 and TRBJ2-1, with 16 bases identical to TRBD2. V was pared by 4 bases and J by 1 base, with 14 bases of the junction left unmatched. Looked up from germline, CDR1 is SGDLS and CDR2 is YYNGEE. The CDR3 length is 21 residues. DNA for the CDR3: TGTGCCAGCAGCATTCAAACTCCGGGACTAGCGGGGGGGCCTTCCTACAATGAGCAGTTCTTC. Amino acids: CASSIQTPGLAGGPSYNEQFF.

This rearrangement joins TRBV11-3 to TRBJ2-1; 11 nucleotides match TRBD2. The CDR3 is 15 amino acids. Germline trimming cut 3 bases from V and 5 bases from J; bases unmatched to any gene: 3. Germline V gene sequence: CDR1 SGHNT, CDR2 YENEEA. The CDR3, as DNA: TGTGCCAGCAGCTTGACTAGCGGGGCAAACAATGAGCAGTTCTTC. This encodes CASSLTSGANNEQFF.

V usage is TRBV11-2 and J usage is TRBJ2-3, with D tentatively TRBD2 (6 bases). V was shortened by 7 bases and J by 1 base, with 21 bases between the two germline ends. Per the germline V gene, CDR1 is SGHAT and CDR2 is FQNNGV. The CDR3 is made up of 17 amino acids. CDR3 in DNA: TGTGCCAGCACCCCCCTCCGGGGGAATATGGGCACAGATACGCAGTATTTT. The encoded protein is CASTPLRGNMGTDTQYF. Filled out from reference TRBV11-2 and TRBJ2-3, the complete variable domain reads EAGVAQSPRYKIIEKRQSVAFWCNPISGHATLYWYQQILGQGPKLLIQFQNNGVVDDSQLPKDRFSAERLKGVDSTLKIQPAKLEDSAVYLCASTPLRGNMGTDTQYFGPGTRLTVL.

The chain couples TRBV7-9 to TRBJ2-7, with D maybe TRBD2 (5 bases). The CDR3 extends over 14 amino acids. V was trimmed by 6 bases and J by 0 bases, leaving 12 bases between them. Looked up from germline, CDR1 is SEHNR and CDR2 is FQNEAQ (reference sequence). The CDR3 loop is CASRPDFASYEQYF. As DNA, the CDR3 is TGTGCCAGCAGACCGGACTTTGCCTCCTACGAGCAGTACTTC.

This clone has a handful of counts. The rearrangement links TRBV28 to TRBJ2-7; 8 bases match TRBD1. Per germline, CDR1 MDHEN and CDR2 SYDVKM. After removal of 6 bases from V and 6 bases from J, the junction contained 10 bases not matched to a gene. This CDR3 contains 14 residues. The CDR3, as DNA: TGTGCCAGCAGACTCACCGGGACAGGAGGCGAGCAGTACTTC. Translated: CASRLTGTGGEQYF.

This clone was detected a few times. In the same sample, other DNA sequences code for this CDR3. This chain connects TRBV7-9 to TRBJ2-5; no clear D gene. Germline assignment: CDR1 SEHNR and CDR2 FQNEAQ (reference sequence). CDR3 length: 11 residues. Trimming pared 6 bases from V and 4 bases from J, leaving 6 bases between. The DNA of the CDR3 is TGTGCCAGCAGTCGTGTAGAGACCCAGTACTTC. Translation: CASSRVETQYF.

In its sample, this clone was seen a few times. The rearrangement links TRBV14 to TRBJ1-2, with D perhaps matching TRBD1 (6 bases). Germline V lookup: CDR1 SGHDN, CDR2 FVKESK. The CDR3 sequence is 15 residues long. Deletions cut 3 bases from V and 3 bases from J, with 14 bases between. CDR3 coding DNA: TGTGCCAGCAGCCAGGGACAAGAGGGCTACTATGGCTACACCTTC. As protein: CASSQGQEGYYGYTF.

The chain links TRBV27 to TRBJ2-7; 8 bases are shared with TRBD2. V dropped 1 base and J dropped 6; count of bases not matched to a gene: 8. CDR3 length: 15 amino acids. Germline CDR1 reads MNHEY; CDR2 reads SMNVEV (reference sequence). The CDR3 DNA reads as TGTGCCAGCAGTTTATTGGGACTAGGTTTCGCCGAGCAGTACTTC. Translation: CASSLLGLGFAEQYF.

This clone was seen a few times. The V and J genes are TRBV4-2 and TRBJ2-3, with D perhaps matching TRBD2 (5 bases). The CDR3 is 15 amino acids. The germline V gene encodes CDR1 LGHNA and CDR2 YNFKEQ. Trimming removed 2 bases from V and 0 bases from J, with 9 bases in between. The CDR3 spells CASSQSGSSTDTQYF. The CDR3, as DNA: TGTGCCAGCAGCCAATCGGGATCTAGCACAGATACGCAGTATTTT.

This clone was detected a few times. The rearrangement joins TRBV19 to TRBJ2-3; 8 nucleotides agree with TRBD2. Per the germline V gene, CDR1 is LNHDA and CDR2 is SQIVND (reference sequence). The CDR3 is 16 amino acids. The ends lost 4 bases at V and 3 bases at J; junction bases unmatched: 9. Here the CDR3 reads CASSTRLASSTDTQYF. As DNA, the CDR3 is TGTGCCAGTAGTACCCGACTAGCGTCTTCGACAGATACGCAGTATTTT.